The text below deals with one TCR beta chain. The protocol was immunoSEQ multiplex PCR, while the TCRdb copy is restricted to in-frame clones and leaves out a portion. The repertoire holds approximately 270,000 clones, with about 85% as singletons. The data derive from a study of blood T cell repertoires in COVID-19. Trimming stripped 1 base from V and 0 bases from J, with 10 bases between. The CDR3 sequence is 15 residues long. Germline CDR1 LGHDT, CDR2 YNNKEL (reference sequence). The sample comprised peripheral blood. This TCR was recovered from a human donor with COVID-19, enrolled during active disease. The donor label of this sample is uncertain. The J gene is TRBJ2-7, the V gene TRBV3-1 (or the pseudogene TRBV3-2); a possible D gene is TRBD2 (5 bases). The CDR3: CASSQALGSSYEQYF. Written as DNA, the CDR3 is TGTGCCAGCAGCCAAGCCCTAGGGAGCTCCTACGAGCAGTACTTC.